A single T cell receptor beta chain is shown here with its context. The record originates from a study of blood T cell repertoires in COVID-19. Study details: The study drew acute and convalescent COVID-19 samples from the United States, Italy and Spain.

CDR1 LGHNA and CDR2 YSLEER come from the germline V gene. V lost 0 bases to trimming and J lost 2 bases, with 8 bases between them. The CDR3 is 14 residues long. As processed by the authors: How many nucleated cells were present was estimated from reference gene primer amplification. The data were produced by immunoSEQ multiplex PCR, yet TCRdb's version contains in-frame clones alone and is incomplete. V and J calls plus clone size are reproduced from that table; the DNA served to infer D and trimming. The table lists around 120,000 clones, less than 95% of them singletons. Sequenced input: peripheral blood. The source is a human donor with active COVID-19. The donor label of this sample is uncertain. This chain connects TRBV4-3 to TRBJ2-7, with D hard to call. The CDR3 DNA is TGCGCCAGCAGCCAAGACGCAGGAACCTACGAGCAGTACTTC. Protein product: CASSQDAGTYEQYF.